Detailed here is one T cell receptor beta chain. The sample originates from a study of blood T cells in healthy people across ages. This CDR3 contains 15 residues. Per the germline V gene, CDR1 is SGDLS and CDR2 is YYNGEE. V gave up 0 bases and J gave up 1 base, with 8 bases separating them. Together with a sample-barcoded 5' primer, a J-beta primer mix was included in a second PCR lasting roughly 6 to 12 cycles. TCRdb reprocessed the 5' RACE reads with MiXCR, giving one entry per CDR3 protein. The data contain 1 million or so distinct CDR3 sequences, under 30% of them seen just once; the ten biggest clones take up less than 0.75%. This sample also belongs to another study, concerning T cells of mothers and their children.

The sample taken for sequencing was blood. The sequence was obtained from a girl aged 2 to 10 in good health. The chain couples TRBV9 to TRBJ1-5; no clear D gene. The CDR3 spells CASSVGPESNQPQHF. CDR3 DNA: TGTGCCAGCAGCGTAGGGCCAGAGAGCAATCAGCCCCAGCATTTT.